This is a list of T cell receptor beta chains from one sample in a study of blood T cell repertoires in COVID-19. Data came from immunoSEQ multiplex PCR; TCRdb stores just in-frame clones and leaves some out. Of 50,000 to 80,000 clones listed, 65% to 90% are singletons. The sequencing sample was made of peripheral blood. All receptors come from an older woman with acute or convalescent COVID-19. Both conserved end residues are part of each CDR3. Each record gives: D gene, clone size, CDR3 length, J gene, V gene, CDR3 protein, CDR3 DNA. The D gene is left open where the match is weak. The size of a clone is reported for some rows only, either as once, few or many, or as a class for expanded clones.

>TRBD1|NA|15|TRBJ1-1|TRBV5-5
CASSPTGTGGGPAFF
TGTGCCAGCAGCCCCACCGGGACAGGGGGAGGTCCAGCTTTCTTT
>TRBD2|NA|14|TRBJ2-5|TRBV4-1
CASSQDQGREAQYF
TGCGCCAGCAGCCAAGATCAAGGGCGGGAGGCCCAGTACTTC
>TRBD1|NA|15|TRBJ2-2|TRBV15
CATSRRQGAGGELFF
TGTGCCACCAGCAGAAGACAGGGGGCCGGCGGGGAGCTGTTTTTT
>NA|NA|13|TRBJ2-5|TRBV19
CASSDTEGETQYF
TGTGCCAGTAGTGACACGGAGGGGGAGACCCAGTACTTC
>TRBD1|NA|16|TRBJ1-3|TRBV25-1
CASSDSGQGNGNTIYF
TGTGCCAGCAGTGATTCGGGACAGGGGAACGGAAACACCATATATTTT
>TRBD2|NA|14|TRBJ2-7|TRBV6-5
CASGLAGMLYEQYF
TGTGCCAGCGGACTAGCGGGAATGCTCTACGAGCAGTACTTC
>NA|NA|13|TRBJ1-2|TRBV5-1
CASSLIRNYGYTF
TGCGCCAGCAGCTTGATCAGAAACTATGGCTACACCTTC
>NA|few|15|TRBJ1-6|TRBV10-2
CASSEQDSYNSPLHF
TGCGCCAGCAGTGAGCAGGACAGCTATAATTCACCCCTCCACTTT
>NA|NA|15|TRBJ1-6|TRBV19
CASRPEESYNSPLHF
TGTGCCAGTAGGCCTGAGGAGAGCTATAATTCACCCCTCCACTTT
>TRBD1|few|15|TRBJ2-5|TRBV5-1
CASSPRDSQEKTQYF
TGCGCCAGCAGCCCCCGGGACAGCCAAGAGAAGACCCAGTACTTC
>TRBD1|NA|15|TRBJ1-2|TRBV6-1
CASSDGQGVNYGYTF
TGTGCCAGCAGTGATGGACAGGGAGTAAACTATGGCTACACCTTC
>TRBD1|NA|13|TRBJ1-2|TRBV14
CASSRGTGYGYTF
TGTGCCAGCAGCCGCGGGACAGGTTATGGCTACACCTTC
>TRBD1|NA|15|TRBJ2-1|TRBV6-5
CASILPGQGYAEQFF
TGTGCCAGCATACTACCGGGACAGGGGTATGCTGAGCAGTTCTTC
>NA|NA|14|TRBJ2-4|TRBV5-4
CASSLYETKNIQYF
TGTGCCAGCAGCTTATACGAGACCAAAAACATTCAGTACTTC
>NA|few|17|TRBJ1-4|TRBV10-1
CASPVRQGGATNEKLFF
TGCGCCAGCCCCGTCCGGCAGGGCGGAGCAACTAATGAAAAACTGTTTTTT
>NA|NA|12|TRBJ1-6|TRBV4-1
CASRDLTPPLHF
TGCGCCAGCAGAGACTTGACCCCCCCCCTCCACTTT
>NA|NA|13|TRBJ1-2|TRBV2
CASTEEGASGYTF
TGTGCCAGCACCGAGGAAGGGGCCTCTGGCTACACCTTC
>TRBD1|NA|13|TRBJ2-7|TRBV27
CASSYRGTYEQYF
TGTGCCAGCAGTTACAGGGGGACATACGAGCAGTACTTC
>NA|NA|14|TRBJ1-1|TRBV30
CAWRKLDMNTEAFF
TGTGCCTGGAGGAAACTAGACATGAACACTGAAGCTTTCTTT
>NA|NA|15|TRBJ2-7|TRBV5-1
CASSLGGVTSSQQYF
TGCGCCAGCAGCTTGGGAGGTGTCACCTCCAGCCAGCAGTACTTC
>NA|NA|14|TRBJ1-1|TRBV18
CASSPVRVNTEAFF
TGTGCCAGCTCACCTGTCAGGGTAAACACTGAAGCTTTCTTT
>TRBD1|few|11|TRBJ1-1|TRBV2
CASSQDREAFF
TGTGCCAGCAGCCAGGACAGGGAAGCTTTCTTT
>NA|NA|17|TRBJ2-1|TRBV5-1
CASSSELAGGSGNEQFF
TGCGCCAGCAGCTCGGAATTAGCAGGGGGGTCGGGCAATGAGCAGTTCTTC
>NA|NA|14|TRBJ1-5|TRBV18
CASSPGGFGQPQHF
TGTGCCAGCTCACCAGGCGGGTTCGGACAGCCCCAGCATTTT
>TRBD1|NA|13|TRBJ2-1|TRBV2
CASRRDRGGEQFF
TGTGCCAGCAGGCGGGACAGGGGCGGTGAGCAGTTCTTC
>TRBD2|NA|15|TRBJ2-3|TRBV2
CASSEQRGASDTQYF
TGTGCCAGCAGTGAACAGCGGGGGGCAAGTGATACGCAGTATTTT
>TRBD2|NA|16|TRBJ2-3|TRBV7-2
CASSTRLAGRTDTQYF
TGTGCCAGCAGCACCCGACTAGCGGGACGCACAGATACGCAGTATTTT
>TRBD1|NA|15|TRBJ2-6|TRBV5-1
CASSLETGLANVLTF
TGCGCCAGCAGCTTGGAGACAGGGCTGGCCAACGTCCTGACTTTC
>TRBD2|NA|14|TRBJ2-7|TRBV5-6
CASSLWGGYYEQYF
TGTGCCAGCAGCTTGTGGGGGGGATACTACGAGCAGTACTTC
>NA|NA|14|TRBJ2-7|TRBV10-2
CASSEGGVSYEQYF
TGCGCCAGCTCCGAAGGGGGGGTTTCCTACGAGCAGTACTTC
>NA|NA|12|TRBJ1-1|TRBV13
CASSLYRAQAFF
TGTGCCAGCAGCCTCTACAGGGCTCAAGCTTTCTTT
>NA|once|14|TRBJ1-1|TRBV6-5
CASGGPGRWTEAFF
TGTGCCAGTGGCGGGCCAGGCCGGTGGACTGAAGCTTTCTTT
>TRBD1|few|13|TRBJ2-3|TRBV6-6
CASDRGMTDTQYF
TGTGCCAGCGACAGGGGCATGACGGATACGCAGTATTTT
>TRBD1|NA|15|TRBJ1-2|TRBV5-1
CASSPGDRGGYGYTF
TGCGCCAGCAGCCCCGGAGACAGGGGAGGTTATGGCTACACCTTC
>NA|NA|18|TRBJ2-2|TRBV7-9
CASSLESREVLWTGELFF
TGTGCCAGCAGCTTAGAGAGCAGGGAGGTGCTGTGGACCGGGGAGCTGTTTTTT
>NA|NA|17|TRBJ1-5|TRBV19
CASSISLSGLFNQPQHF
TGTGCCAGTAGTATCTCACTATCAGGGCTTTTCAATCAGCCCCAGCATTTT
>NA|NA|16|TRBJ2-2|TRBV11-3
CASSLKKQGGTGELFF
TGTGCCAGCAGCTTAAAAAAACAGGGAGGGACCGGGGAGCTGTTTTTT
>NA|NA|14|TRBJ1-3|TRBV6-6
CASSLIGGGNTIYF
TGTGCCAGCAGTTTAATCGGGGGTGGAAACACCATATATTTT
>NA|few|13|TRBJ1-2|TRBV5-1
CASSLDGNYGYTF
TGCGCCAGCAGCTTGGACGGGAACTATGGCTACACCTTC
>NA|NA|14|TRBJ1-2|TRBV5-1
CASSLETGTHGYTF
TGCGCCAGCAGCTTAGAGACAGGAACTCATGGCTACACCTTC
>NA|NA|14|TRBJ1-4|TRBV2
CASSEMGAGEKLFF
TGTGCCAGCAGTGAAATGGGGGCGGGTGAAAAACTGTTTTTT
>NA|NA|12|TRBJ2-1|TRBV27
CASKASHNEQFF
TGTGCCAGCAAGGCTAGCCACAATGAGCAGTTCTTC
>NA|NA|14|TRBJ2-3|TRBV3-1/TRBV3-2
CASNPGLKTDTQYF
TGTGCCAGCAACCCCGGACTAAAGACAGATACGCAGTATTTT
>TRBD2|NA|12|TRBJ2-7|TRBV29-1
CSVARGGREQYF
TGCAGCGTTGCGCGGGGGGGCCGCGAGCAGTACTTC
>NA|NA|15|TRBJ1-2|TRBV7-9
CASSLDLGGGFGYTF
TGTGCCAGCAGCTTAGATTTGGGCGGAGGGTTCGGCTACACCTTC
>NA|NA|15|TRBJ2-1|TRBV13
CASSLYSNFYNEQFF
TGTGCCAGCAGCTTATACTCTAACTTCTACAATGAGCAGTTCTTC
>TRBD1|NA|18|TRBJ1-2|TRBV3-1/TRBV3-2
CASSQDSWTGTLNYGYTF
TGTGCCAGCAGCCAAGATAGTTGGACAGGCACCTTAAACTATGGCTACACCTTC
>TRBD1|NA|15|TRBJ2-7|TRBV5-1
CASSLEGARIAEQYF
TGCGCCAGCAGCTTGGAGGGGGCTCGAATTGCCGAGCAGTACTTC
>NA|NA|14|TRBJ2-6|TRBV19
CARVEQSGANVLTF
TGTGCCAGGGTGGAACAGTCTGGGGCCAACGTCCTGACTTTC
>NA|once|14|TRBJ2-7|TRBV5-6
CASSRAGNLYEQYF
TGTGCCAGCAGCCGCGCCGGGAACCTCTACGAGCAGTACTTC
>NA|NA|11|TRBJ2-7|TRBV2
CASSELYEQYF
TGTGCCAGCAGTGAACTCTACGAGCAGTACTTC
>TRBD1|NA|15|TRBJ1-1|TRBV10-3
CAIRDTAGQGIEAFF
TGTGCCATCAGGGACACAGCGGGACAGGGGATTGAAGCTTTCTTT
>NA|NA|13|TRBJ2-2|TRBV6-6
CASSPQDTGELFF
TGTGCCAGCAGTCCCCAGGACACCGGGGAGCTGTTTTTT
>NA|once|14|TRBJ1-5|TRBV15
CATSRDRGHQPQHF
TGTGCCACCAGCAGAGATCGGGGTCATCAGCCCCAGCATTTT
>TRBD1|NA|16|TRBJ1-1|TRBV13
CASSDRTGTMNTEAFF
TGTGCCAGCAGCGATCGGACAGGGACGATGAACACTGAAGCTTTCTTT
>TRBD1|NA|14|TRBJ1-2|TRBV5-1
CASSLTTGNYGYTF
TGCGCCAGCAGCTTGACGACAGGGAACTATGGCTACACCTTC
>NA|NA|16|TRBJ2-7|TRBV3-1/TRBV3-2
CASSQDSGVNSYEQYF
TGTGCCAGCAGCCAAGACTCCGGGGTTAACTCCTACGAGCAGTACTTC
>TRBD1|NA|15|TRBJ1-6|TRBV10-3
CAISEWDRGDSPLHF
TGTGCCATCAGTGAATGGGACAGGGGTGATTCACCCCTCCACTTT
>TRBD1|NA|14|TRBJ1-5|TRBV15
CATSTGGDGQPQHF
TGTGCCACCAGCACAGGGGGCGACGGTCAGCCCCAGCATTTT